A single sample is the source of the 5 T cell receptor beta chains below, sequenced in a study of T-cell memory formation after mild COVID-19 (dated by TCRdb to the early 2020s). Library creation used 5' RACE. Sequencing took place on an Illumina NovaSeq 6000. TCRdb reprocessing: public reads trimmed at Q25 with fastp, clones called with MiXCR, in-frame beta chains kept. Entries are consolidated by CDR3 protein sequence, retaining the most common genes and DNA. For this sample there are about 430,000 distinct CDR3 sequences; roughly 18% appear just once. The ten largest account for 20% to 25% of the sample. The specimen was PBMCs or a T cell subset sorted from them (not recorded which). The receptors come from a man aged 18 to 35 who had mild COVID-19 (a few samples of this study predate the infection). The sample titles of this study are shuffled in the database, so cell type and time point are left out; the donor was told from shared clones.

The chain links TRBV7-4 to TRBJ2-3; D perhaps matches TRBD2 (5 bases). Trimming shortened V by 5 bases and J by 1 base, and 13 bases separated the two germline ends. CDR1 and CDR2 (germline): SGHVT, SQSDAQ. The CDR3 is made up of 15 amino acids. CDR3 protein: CASSRSRGCTDTQYF. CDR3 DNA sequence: TGTGCCAGCAGCCGATCCCGGGGTTGCACAGATACGCAGTATTTT.

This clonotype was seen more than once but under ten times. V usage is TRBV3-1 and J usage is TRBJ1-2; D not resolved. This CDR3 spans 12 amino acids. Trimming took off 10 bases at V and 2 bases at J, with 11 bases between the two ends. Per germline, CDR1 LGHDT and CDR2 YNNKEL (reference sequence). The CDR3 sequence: CATSFGNYGYTF. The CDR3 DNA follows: TGTGCCACCAGTTTCGGGAACTATGGCTACACCTTC.

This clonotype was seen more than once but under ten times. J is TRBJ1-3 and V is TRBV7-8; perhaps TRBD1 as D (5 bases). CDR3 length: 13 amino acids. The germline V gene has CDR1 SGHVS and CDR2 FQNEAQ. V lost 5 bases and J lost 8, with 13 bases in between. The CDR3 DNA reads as TGTGCCAGCAGCCGGTCCGGGGGGGACACCATATATTTT. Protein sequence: CASSRSGGDTIYF.

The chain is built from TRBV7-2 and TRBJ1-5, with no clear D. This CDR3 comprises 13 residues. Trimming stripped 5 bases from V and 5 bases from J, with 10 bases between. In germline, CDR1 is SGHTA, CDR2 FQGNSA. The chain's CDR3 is CASSEGWDQPQHF. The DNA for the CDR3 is TGTGCCAGCAGCGAAGGGTGGGATCAGCCCCAGCATTTT.

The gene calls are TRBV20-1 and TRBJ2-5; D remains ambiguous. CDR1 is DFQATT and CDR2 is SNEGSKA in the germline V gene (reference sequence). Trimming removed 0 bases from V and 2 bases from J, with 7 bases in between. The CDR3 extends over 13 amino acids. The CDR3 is CSAREAIQETQYF. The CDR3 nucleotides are TGCAGTGCTAGAGAGGCGATTCAAGAGACCCAGTACTTC.